These 4 T cell receptor beta chains came from one sample sequenced in a study of metastatic and nonmetastatic thyroid tumors. Every patient was untreated before thyroid surgery. From the PCR reads, TCRdb re-called clones with MiXCR. The table lists about 25,000 clones, more than 20% of them singletons. The sequenced sample was adjacent normal tissue. All receptors come from a female donor with papillary thyroid cancer or a benign thyroid nodule (not recorded which). Some clones in this sample may be carry-over from other donors' samples.

This clone was counted ten times or more. This chain uses TRBV30 with TRBJ2-3; 8 bases agree with TRBD2. The CDR3 has 14 amino acids. CDR1 is GTSNPN, CDR2 SVGIG, per germline (reference sequence). J gave up 2 bases and V 2 bases, and 3 bases lay outside the gene matches. The CDR3 region has the DNA TGTGCCTGGAGTATAGCGGGGATCACAGATACGCAGTATTTT. Its translation: CAWSIAGITDTQYF. The full variable domain, its missing parts supplied by reference TRBV30 and TRBJ2-3, is SQTIHQWPATLVQPVGSPLSLECTVEGTSNPNLYWYRQAAGRGLQLLFYSVGIGQISSEVPQNLSASRPQDRQFILSSKKLLLSDSGFYLCAWSIAGITDTQYFGPGTRLTVL.

This clone was seen ten or more times. J is TRBJ1-2 and V is TRBV9; 9 bases line up with TRBD1. Per germline, CDR1 SGDLS and CDR2 YYNGEE. This CDR3 has 15 amino acids. J lost 5 bases, V lost 3 bases, and 8 bases had no gene match. The CDR3 is CASSAQRQGGYGYTF. DNA of the CDR3: TGTGCCAGCAGCGCCCAGCGACAGGGGGGATATGGCTACACCTTC. Drawing the rest from reference TRBV9 and TRBJ1-2, the complete variable domain is DSGVTQTPKHLITATGQRVTLRCSPRSGDLSVYWYQQSLDQGLQFLIQYYNGEERAKGNILERFSAQQFPDLHSELNLSSLELGDSALYFCASSAQRQGGYGYTFGSGTRLTVV.

This clone came up many times. CDR3 region: CSARWRGTRLAEQYF. The DNA for the CDR3 is TGCAGTGCTAGATGGCGCGGGACTAGGCTGGCCGAGCAGTACTTC. The chain employs TRBV20-1 and TRBJ2-7; 8 bases are a match to TRBD2. Trimming removed 2 bases from V and 6 bases from J; junction bases left unmatched: 12. Germline values: CDR1 DFQATT, CDR2 SNEGSKA (reference sequence). The CDR3 length is 15 residues.

This clone has only a few counts. This sequence may be a read error, since a much larger clone differs from it by one base. The CDR3 region has the DNA TGTGCCAGCAGTTACGTCGGAAACACCTGGGAGCTGTTTTTC. Its protein product is CASSYVGNTWELFF. The chain uses TRBV6-5 and TRBJ2-2; perhaps TRBD2 as D (5 bases). The CDR3 runs 14 residues. Germline assignment: CDR1 MNHEY and CDR2 SVGAGI.